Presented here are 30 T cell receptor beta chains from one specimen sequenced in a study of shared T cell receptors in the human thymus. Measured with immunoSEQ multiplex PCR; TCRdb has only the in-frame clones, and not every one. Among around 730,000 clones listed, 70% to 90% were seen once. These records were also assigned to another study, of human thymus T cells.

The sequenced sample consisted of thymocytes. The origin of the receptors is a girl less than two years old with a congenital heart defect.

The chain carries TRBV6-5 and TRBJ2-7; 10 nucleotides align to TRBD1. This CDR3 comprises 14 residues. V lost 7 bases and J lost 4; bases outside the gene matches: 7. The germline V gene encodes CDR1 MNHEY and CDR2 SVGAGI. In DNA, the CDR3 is TGTGCCAGCACATCCGGGACAGGGGTTTACGAGCAGTACTTC. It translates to CASTSGTGVYEQYF.

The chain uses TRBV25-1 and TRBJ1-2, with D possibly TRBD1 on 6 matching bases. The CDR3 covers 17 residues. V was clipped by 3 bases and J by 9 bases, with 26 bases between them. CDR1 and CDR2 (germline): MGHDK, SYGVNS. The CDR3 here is CASSDVSTGPGNVSYTF. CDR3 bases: TGTGCCAGCAGTGACGTCTCGACAGGCCCTGGGAATGTTAGCTACACCTTC.

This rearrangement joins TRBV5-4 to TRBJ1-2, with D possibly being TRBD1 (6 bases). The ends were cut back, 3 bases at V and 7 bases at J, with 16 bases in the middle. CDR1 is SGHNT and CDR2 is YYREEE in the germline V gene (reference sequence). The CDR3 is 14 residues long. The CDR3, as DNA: TGTGCCAGCAGCTCCAAGGGAACAGGGCCTGGCTACACCTTC. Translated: CASSSKGTGPGYTF.

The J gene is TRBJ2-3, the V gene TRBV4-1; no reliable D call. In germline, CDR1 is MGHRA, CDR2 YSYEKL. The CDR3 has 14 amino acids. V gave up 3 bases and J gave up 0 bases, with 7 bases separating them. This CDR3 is CASSQITSTDTQYF. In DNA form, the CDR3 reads TGCGCCAGCAGCCAGATAACTAGCACAGATACGCAGTATTTT.

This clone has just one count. The CDR3 sequence: CAISEFAGTAYEQYF. The CDR3 DNA reads as TGTGCCATCAGTGAGTTTGCCGGGACAGCCTACGAGCAGTACTTC. This chain links TRBV10-3 with TRBJ2-7; 7 nucleotides align to TRBD1. V was pared by 1 base and J by 2 bases, with 5 bases of the junction left unmatched. This CDR3 is built from 15 residues. Germline CDR1 and CDR2: ENHRY and SYGVKD.

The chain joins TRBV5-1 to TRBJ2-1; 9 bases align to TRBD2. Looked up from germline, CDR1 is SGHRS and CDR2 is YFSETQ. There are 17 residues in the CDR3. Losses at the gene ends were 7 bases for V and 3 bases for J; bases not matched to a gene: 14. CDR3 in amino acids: CASHPSGDEICYNEQFF. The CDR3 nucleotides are TGCGCCAGCCATCCTAGCGGGGACGAAATTTGCTACAATGAGCAGTTCTTC. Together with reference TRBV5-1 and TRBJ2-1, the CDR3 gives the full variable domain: KAGVTQTPRYLIKTRGQQVTLSCSPISGHRSVSWYQQTPGQGLQFLFEYFSETQRNKGNFPGRFSGRQFSNSRSEMNVSTLELGDSALYLCASHPSGDEICYNEQFFGPGTRLTVL.

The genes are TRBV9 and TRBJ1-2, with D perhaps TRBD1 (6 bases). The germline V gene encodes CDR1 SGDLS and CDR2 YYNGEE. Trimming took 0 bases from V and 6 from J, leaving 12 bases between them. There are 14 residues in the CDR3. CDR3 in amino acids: CASSVGWGGDGYTF. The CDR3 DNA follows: TGTGCCAGCAGCGTAGGTTGGGGGGGCGATGGCTACACCTTC. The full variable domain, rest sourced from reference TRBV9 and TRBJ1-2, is DSGVTQTPKHLITATGQRVTLRCSPRSGDLSVYWYQQSLDQGLQFLIQYYNGEERAKGNILERFSAQQFPDLHSELNLSSLELGDSALYFCASSVGWGGDGYTFGSGTRLTVV.

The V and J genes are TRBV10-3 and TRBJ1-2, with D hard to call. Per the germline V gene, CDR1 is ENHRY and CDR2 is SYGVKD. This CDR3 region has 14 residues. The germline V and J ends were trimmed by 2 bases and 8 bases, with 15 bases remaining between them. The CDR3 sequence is CAISEPTGTGGYTF. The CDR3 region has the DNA TGTGCCATCAGTGAGCCGACGGGCACGGGAGGCTACACCTTC.

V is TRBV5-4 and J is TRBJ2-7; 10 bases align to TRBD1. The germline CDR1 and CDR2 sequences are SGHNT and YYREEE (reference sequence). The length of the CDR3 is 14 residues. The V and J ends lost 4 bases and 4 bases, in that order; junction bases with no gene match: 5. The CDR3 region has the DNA TGTGCCAGCAGCCATCGGGACAGGGGTTACGAGCAGTACTTC. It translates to CASSHRDRGYEQYF.

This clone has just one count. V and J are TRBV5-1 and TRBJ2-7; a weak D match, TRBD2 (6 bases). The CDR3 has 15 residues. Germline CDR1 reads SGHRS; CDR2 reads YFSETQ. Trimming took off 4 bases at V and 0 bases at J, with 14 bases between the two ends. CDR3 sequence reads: CASSPQRASSYEQYF. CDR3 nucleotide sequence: TGCGCCAGCAGCCCTCAGCGGGCAAGCTCCTACGAGCAGTACTTC. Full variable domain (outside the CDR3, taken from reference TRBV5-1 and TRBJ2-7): KAGVTQTPRYLIKTRGQQVTLSCSPISGHRSVSWYQQTPGQGLQFLFEYFSETQRNKGNFPGRFSGRQFSNSRSEMNVSTLELGDSALYLCASSPQRASSYEQYFGPGTRLTVT.

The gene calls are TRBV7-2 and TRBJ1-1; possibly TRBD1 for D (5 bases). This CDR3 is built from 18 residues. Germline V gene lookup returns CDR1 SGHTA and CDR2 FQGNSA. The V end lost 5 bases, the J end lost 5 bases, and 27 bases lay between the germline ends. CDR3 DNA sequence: TGTGCCAGCAGCCATTATGCCGGGGTTCCGTCGGGGGGAACTGAAGCTTTCTTT. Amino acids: CASSHYAGVPSGGTEAFF.

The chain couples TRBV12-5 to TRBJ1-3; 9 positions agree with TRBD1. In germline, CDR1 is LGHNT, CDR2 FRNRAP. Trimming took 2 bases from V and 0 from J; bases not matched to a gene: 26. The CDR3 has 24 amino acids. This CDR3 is CASGLISSHKGLDRGAYSGNTIYF. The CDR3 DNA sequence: TGTGCTAGTGGTTTGATTTCGTCTCACAAGGGACTGGACAGGGGCGCCTACTCTGGAAACACCATATATTTT.

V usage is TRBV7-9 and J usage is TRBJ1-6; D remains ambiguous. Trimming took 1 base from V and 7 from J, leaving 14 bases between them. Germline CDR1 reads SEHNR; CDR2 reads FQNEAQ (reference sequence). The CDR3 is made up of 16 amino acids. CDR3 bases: TGTGCCAGCAGCTTAGAAGGTTGGGCCGGAAATTCACCCCTCCACTTT. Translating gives CASSLEGWAGNSPLHF.

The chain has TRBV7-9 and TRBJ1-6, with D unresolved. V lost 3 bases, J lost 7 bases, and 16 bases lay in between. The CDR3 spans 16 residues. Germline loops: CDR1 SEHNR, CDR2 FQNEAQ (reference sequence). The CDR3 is CASSFSPLDGNSPLHF. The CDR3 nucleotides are TGTGCCAGCAGCTTTTCCCCTCTAGACGGAAATTCACCCCTCCACTTT.

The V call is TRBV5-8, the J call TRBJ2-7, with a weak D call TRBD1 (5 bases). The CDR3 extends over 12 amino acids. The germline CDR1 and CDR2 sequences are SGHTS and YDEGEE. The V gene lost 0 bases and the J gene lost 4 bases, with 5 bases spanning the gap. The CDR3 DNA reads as TGTGCCAGCAGCTTGGACAGGTACGAGCAGTACTTC. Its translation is CASSLDRYEQYF.

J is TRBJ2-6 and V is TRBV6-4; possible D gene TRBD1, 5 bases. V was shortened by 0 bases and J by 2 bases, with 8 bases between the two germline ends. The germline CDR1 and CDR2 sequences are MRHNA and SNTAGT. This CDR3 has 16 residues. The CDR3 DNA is TGTGCCAGCAGTGACTCGATAGGGGCTGGGGCCAACGTCCTGACTTTC. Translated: CASSDSIGAGANVLTF.

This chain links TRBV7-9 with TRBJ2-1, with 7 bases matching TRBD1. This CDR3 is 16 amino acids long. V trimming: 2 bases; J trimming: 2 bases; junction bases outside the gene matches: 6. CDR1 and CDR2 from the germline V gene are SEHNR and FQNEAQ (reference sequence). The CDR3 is CASSLRLGQAYNEQFF. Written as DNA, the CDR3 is TGTGCCAGCAGCTTAAGGTTAGGACAGGCCTACAATGAGCAGTTCTTC.

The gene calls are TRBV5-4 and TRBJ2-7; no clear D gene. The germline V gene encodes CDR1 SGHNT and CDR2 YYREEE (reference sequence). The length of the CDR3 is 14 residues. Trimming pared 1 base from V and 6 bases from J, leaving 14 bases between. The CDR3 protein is CASSLSRKVSEQYF. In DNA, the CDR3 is TGTGCCAGCAGCTTGTCCAGGAAAGTAAGCGAGCAGTACTTC.

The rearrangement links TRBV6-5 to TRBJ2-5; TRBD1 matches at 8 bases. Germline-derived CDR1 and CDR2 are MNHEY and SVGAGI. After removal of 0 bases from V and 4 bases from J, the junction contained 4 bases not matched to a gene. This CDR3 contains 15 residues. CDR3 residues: CASSYSTGDGETQYF. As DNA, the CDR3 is TGTGCCAGCAGTTACTCGACAGGGGACGGAGAGACCCAGTACTTC.

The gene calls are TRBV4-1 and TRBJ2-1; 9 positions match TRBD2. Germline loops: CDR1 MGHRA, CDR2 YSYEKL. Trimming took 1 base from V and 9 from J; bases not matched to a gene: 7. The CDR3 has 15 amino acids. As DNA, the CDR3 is TGCGCCAGCAGCCAAGGTGGGACTAGCTGGCCTGAGCAGTTCTTC. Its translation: CASSQGGTSWPEQFF.

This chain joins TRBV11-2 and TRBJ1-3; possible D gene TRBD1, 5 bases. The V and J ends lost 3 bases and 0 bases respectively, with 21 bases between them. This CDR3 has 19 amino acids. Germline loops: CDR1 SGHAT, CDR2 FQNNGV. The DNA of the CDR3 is TGTGCCAGCAGCTTCTTGACAGTGAGCGCCCATAACTCTGGAAACACCATATATTTT. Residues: CASSFLTVSAHNSGNTIYF.

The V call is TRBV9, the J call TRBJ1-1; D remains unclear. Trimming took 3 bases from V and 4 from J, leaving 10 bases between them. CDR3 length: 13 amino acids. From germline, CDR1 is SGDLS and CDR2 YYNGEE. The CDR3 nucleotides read TGTGCCAGCAGCGCCCTTACCGGCACTGAAGCTTTCTTT. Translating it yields CASSALTGTEAFF.

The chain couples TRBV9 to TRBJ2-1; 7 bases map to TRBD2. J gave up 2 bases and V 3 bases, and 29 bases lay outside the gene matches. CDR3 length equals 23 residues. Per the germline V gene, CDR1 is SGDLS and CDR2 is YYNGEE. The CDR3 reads CASSAHKGRVGPPLRETYNEQFF. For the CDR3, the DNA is TGTGCCAGCAGCGCACATAAAGGGAGGGTTGGCCCACCCCTAAGAGAGACCTACAATGAGCAGTTCTTC.

The CDR3 is CASSVSGGLGTEAFF. The CDR3 nucleotides are TGTGCCAGCAGCGTATCTGGGGGGTTGGGCACTGAAGCTTTCTTT. This chain connects TRBV9 to TRBJ1-1; TRBD1 might be the D (5 bases). This CDR3 has 15 residues. V lost 1 base and J 4 bases, leaving 14 bases between the germline ends. CDR1 and CDR2 (germline): SGDLS, YYNGEE.

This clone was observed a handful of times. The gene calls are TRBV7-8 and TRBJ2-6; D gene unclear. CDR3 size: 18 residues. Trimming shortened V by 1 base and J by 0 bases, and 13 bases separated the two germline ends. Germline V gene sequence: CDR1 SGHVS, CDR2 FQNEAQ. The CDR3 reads CASSLGWRLNSGANVLTF. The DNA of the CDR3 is TGTGCCAGCAGCTTAGGATGGCGGTTAAACTCTGGGGCCAACGTCCTGACTTTC.

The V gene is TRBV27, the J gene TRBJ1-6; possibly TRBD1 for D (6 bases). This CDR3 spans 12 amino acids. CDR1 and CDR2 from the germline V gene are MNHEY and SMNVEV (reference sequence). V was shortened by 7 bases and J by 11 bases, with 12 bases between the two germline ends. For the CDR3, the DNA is TGTGCCAGCACCGGGCGGGGGCCACCCCTCCACTTT. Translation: CASTGRGPPLHF.

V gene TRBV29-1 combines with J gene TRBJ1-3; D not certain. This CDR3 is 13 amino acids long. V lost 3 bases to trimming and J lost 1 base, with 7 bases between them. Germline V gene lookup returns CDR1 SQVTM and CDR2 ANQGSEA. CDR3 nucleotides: TGCAGCGTTGACCCGGGATCTGGAAACACCATATATTTT. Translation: CSVDPGSGNTIYF.

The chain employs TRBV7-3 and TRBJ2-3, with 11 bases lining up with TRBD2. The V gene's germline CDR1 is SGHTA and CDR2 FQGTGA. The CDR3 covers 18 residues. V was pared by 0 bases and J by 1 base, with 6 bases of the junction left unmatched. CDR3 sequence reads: CASSLTRASGGRTDTQYF. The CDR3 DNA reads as TGTGCCAGCAGCTTAACTAGGGCTAGCGGGGGGCGCACAGATACGCAGTATTTT.

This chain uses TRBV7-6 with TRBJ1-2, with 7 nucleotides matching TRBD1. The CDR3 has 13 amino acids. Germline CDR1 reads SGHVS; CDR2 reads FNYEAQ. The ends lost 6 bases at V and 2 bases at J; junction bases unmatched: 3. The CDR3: CASSWGQNYGYTF. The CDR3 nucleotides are TGTGCCAGCAGTTGGGGACAGAACTATGGCTACACCTTC. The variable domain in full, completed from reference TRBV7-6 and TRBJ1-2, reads GAGVSQSPRYKVTKRGQDVALRCDPISGHVSLYWYRQALGQGPEFLTYFNYEAQQDKSGLPNDRFSAERPEGSISTLTIQRTEQRDSAMYRCASSWGQNYGYTFGSGTRLTVV.

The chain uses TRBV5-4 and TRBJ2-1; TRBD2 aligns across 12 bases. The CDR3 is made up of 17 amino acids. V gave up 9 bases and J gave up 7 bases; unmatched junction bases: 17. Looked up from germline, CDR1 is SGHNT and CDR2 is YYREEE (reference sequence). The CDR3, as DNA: TGTGCCATACGGGGGCCTAGCGGGGGGGCCGGTAGGAATGAGCAGTTCTTC. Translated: CAIRGPSGGAGRNEQFF.